The present TCR beta chain was sequenced within a study of blood T cell repertoires in COVID-19. Participants' reported clinical history set cohort assignment. Methods used by the authors: Reference gene primer amplification in the assay estimated nucleated cell counts. This table comes from immunoSEQ multiplex PCR, and its TCRdb copy is limited to in-frame clones, with some not included. V and J calls and clone size are as listed in that table; D and trimming were resolved from the DNA. The sample yields 150,000 to 200,000 clones, around 82% seen once. With V trimmed by 4 bases and J by 7 bases, 2 bases remained unmatched. CDR1 is MGHDK and CDR2 is SYGVNS in the germline V gene. The CDR3 length is 14 residues. This clone showed up just a few times.

This TCR was recovered from a man aged 55 to 70 who had recovered from COVID-19. Material: PBMCs or T cells enriched from blood (not recorded which). The genes are TRBV25-1 and TRBJ1-6; 9 nucleotides match TRBD1. This CDR3 is CASSAGQGNSPLHF. CDR3 DNA: TGTGCCAGCAGTGCAGGACAGGGGAATTCACCCCTCCACTTT.